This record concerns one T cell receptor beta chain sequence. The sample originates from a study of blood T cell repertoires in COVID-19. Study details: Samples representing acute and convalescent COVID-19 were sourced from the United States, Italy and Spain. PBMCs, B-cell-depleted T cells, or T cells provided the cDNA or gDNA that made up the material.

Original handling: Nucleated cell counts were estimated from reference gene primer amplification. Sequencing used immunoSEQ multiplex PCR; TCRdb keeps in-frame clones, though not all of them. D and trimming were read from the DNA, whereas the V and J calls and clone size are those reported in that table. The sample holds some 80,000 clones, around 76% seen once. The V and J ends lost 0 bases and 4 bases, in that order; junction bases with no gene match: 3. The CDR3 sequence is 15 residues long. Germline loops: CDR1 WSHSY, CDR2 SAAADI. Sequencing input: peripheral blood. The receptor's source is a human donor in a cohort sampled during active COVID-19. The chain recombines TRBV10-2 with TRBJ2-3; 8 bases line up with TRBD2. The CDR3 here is CASSESSGRPDTQYF. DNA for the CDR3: TGCGCCAGCAGTGAGTCGAGCGGGAGACCAGATACGCAGTATTTT.